The 19 T cell receptor beta chains below come from one sample, sequenced in a study of T-cell memory formation after mild COVID-19. MiXCR, applied by TCRdb to the 5' RACE reads, yields one record per CDR3 protein. The sample holds 200,000 to 300,000 distinct CDR3 sequences; roughly 17% are singletons and the top ten take roughly 21%. The source material was PBMCs or a T cell subset sorted from them (not recorded which). These receptors were taken from a man aged 18-30 years who had mild COVID-19 (a few samples of this study predate the infection). Cell type and time point are not known.

The rearrangement links TRBV6-5 to TRBJ1-2; D not resolved. The V gene's germline CDR1 is MNHEY and CDR2 SVGAGI. The V end was cut by 0 bases, the J end by 4 bases, with 9 bases between. The CDR3 sequence is 14 residues long. CDR3 amino acids: CASSYSLGAYGYTF. The CDR3 nucleotides are TGTGCCAGCAGTTACTCACTGGGAGCCTATGGCTACACCTTC.

This sequence joins TRBV12-3 or TRBV12-4 and TRBJ2-1; TRBD1 might be the D (6 bases). The CDR3 sequence is 15 residues long. V dropped 7 bases and J dropped 4 bases, with 17 bases sitting between them. CDR3: CASNDLGTIYNEQFF. CDR3 nucleotides: TGTGCCAGCAACGACCTCGGGACAATTTACAATGAGCAGTTCTTC.

This chain connects TRBV6-5 to TRBJ2-4, with a weak D call TRBD1 (5 bases). The V gene's germline CDR1 is MNHEY and CDR2 SVGAGI. The CDR3 consists of 14 residues. V was clipped by 6 bases and J by 6 bases, with 15 bases between them. In DNA, the CDR3 is TGTGCCAGCAGCACCCAGTGGGGCAGAAACATTCAGTACTTC. Its translation: CASSTQWGRNIQYF.

This clonotype was recorded a few times. The V call is TRBV7-2, the J call TRBJ1-4, with TRBD1 matching over 12 bases. This CDR3 is built from 14 residues. Germline loops: CDR1 SGHTA, CDR2 FQGNSA. V trimming: 8 bases; J trimming: 8 bases; junction bases outside the gene matches: 6. CDR3 bases: TGTGCCAGCGGCCGGGACAGGGGGCGGGAAAAACTGTTTTTT. Its translation is CASGRDRGREKLFF.

This clonotype was seen only a few times. J is TRBJ1-6 and V is TRBV12-3 or TRBV12-4, with TRBD1 matching 7 bases. CDR3 length: 14 residues. V was clipped by 4 bases and J by 5 bases; unmatched bases: 2. The CDR3 loop reads CASSWDSNNSPLHF. For the CDR3, the DNA is TGTGCCAGCAGTTGGGACAGTAATAATTCACCCCTCCACTTT.

This clonotype has a handful of counts. The chain uses TRBV27 and TRBJ2-7, with D perhaps matching TRBD1 or TRBD2 (5 bases each). V gave up 3 bases and J gave up 3 bases, with 9 bases separating them. CDR3 size: 13 residues. Germline CDR1 is MNHEY and CDR2 is SMNVEV (reference sequence). The CDR3 DNA reads TGTGCCAGCAGTTTGAGGGACGGCTACGAGCAGTACTTC. Translated, it gives CASSLRDGYEQYF.

The genes are TRBV3-1 and TRBJ1-5, with TRBD1 matching 8 bases. J was trimmed by 7 bases and V by 4 bases; bases with no gene match: 6. Germline V CDR1 and CDR2: LGHDT, YNNKEL (reference sequence). The CDR3 is made up of 14 amino acids. CDR3 DNA: TGTGCCAGCAGCCCTCGGGACAGGATCCAGCCCCAGCATTTT. Translation: CASSPRDRIQPQHF.

This clonotype was observed a handful of times. CDR3 residues: CASSSGPFDGYTF. Written as DNA, the CDR3 is TGTGCCAGCAGCTCGGGCCCATTCGATGGCTACACCTTC. V usage is TRBV7-9 and J usage is TRBJ1-2; D unresolved. Trimming removed 4 bases at V and 6 bases at J, with 12 bases between. The CDR3 has 13 amino acids. Germline assignment: CDR1 SEHNR and CDR2 FQNEAQ (reference sequence).

The CDR3 sequence is CASSPAGAITDTQYF. CDR3 coding DNA: TGTGCCAGCTCACCAGCGGGGGCCATCACAGATACGCAGTATTTT. J is TRBJ2-3 and V is TRBV18; D possibly corresponds to TRBD2 (7 bases). The CDR3 length is 15 residues. V was clipped by 2 bases and J by 2 bases, with 11 bases between them. Germline CDR1 and CDR2: KGHSH and LQKENI.

This clonotype was seen more than once but under ten times. The chain combines TRBV15 with TRBJ1-1; the D gene is possibly TRBD1 (5 bases). V lost 6 bases, J lost 4 bases, and 15 bases lay in between. The CDR3 spans 14 residues. Looked up from germline, CDR1 is LNHNV and CDR2 is YYDKDF (reference sequence). CDR3 region: CATSPAGVGTEAFF. The CDR3 bases are TGTGCCACCAGTCCTGCGGGGGTGGGCACTGAAGCTTTCTTT.

The chain employs TRBV7-3 and TRBJ2-3, with 12 bases matching TRBD2. CDR3 length: 15 residues. Germline V CDR1 and CDR2: SGHTA, FQGTGA. J was trimmed by 2 bases and V by 8 bases; bases with no gene match: 5. CDR3 nucleotide sequence: TGTGCCAGCGCGAGACTAGCGGGGGTCACAGATACGCAGTATTTT. It is translated as CASARLAGVTDTQYF.

This clonotype was counted between two and nine times. V is TRBV5-1 and J is TRBJ2-7, with TRBD1 identical over 11 bases. The CDR3 runs to 16 residues. Trimming at V came to 4 bases and at J to 5 bases, leaving 11 bases not matched to a gene. Germline CDR1 and CDR2: SGHRS and YFSETQ. CDR3 bases: TGCGCCAGCAGCCCTAACATCGGGACAGGGGGAAACGAGCAGTACTTC. As protein: CASSPNIGTGGNEQYF.

The sample holds a few counts of this clonotype. The chain combines TRBV29-1 with TRBJ2-5; 7 bases map to TRBD1. CDR1 is SQVTM, CDR2 ANQGSEA, per germline. CDR3 length: 13 residues. V was clipped by 7 bases and J by 2 bases; unmatched bases: 7. The CDR3 DNA is TGCAGCGGAGCCACAGGGGCTCAAGAGACCCAGTACTTC. This gives the protein CSGATGAQETQYF.

This clonotype has more than one count but fewer than ten. The V gene is TRBV7-6, the J gene TRBJ1-1, with a tentative D call TRBD1 (5 bases). V was shortened by 3 bases and J by 7 bases, with 12 bases between the two germline ends. CDR1 is SGHVS, CDR2 FNYEAQ, per germline. The CDR3 length is 13 residues. In DNA, the CDR3 is TGTGCCAGCAGCTTGGGGGGTGGGAGTGAAGCTTTCTTT. This encodes CASSLGGGSEAFF.

This clonotype was observed a handful of times. This rearrangement joins TRBV6-2 or TRBV6-3 to TRBJ2-7, with 7 bases matching TRBD1. The CDR3 extends over 13 amino acids. Germline CDR1 is MNHEY and CDR2 is SVGEGT. Germline trimming cut 7 bases from V and 2 bases from J; bases unmatched to any gene: 5. The CDR3 loop reads CASTGQVAYEQYF. CDR3 in DNA: TGTGCCAGCACTGGACAGGTAGCCTACGAGCAGTACTTC.

This clonotype appeared a few times. In nucleotides, the CDR3 is TGCGCCAGCAGCACCAGACAGGTAAACAATGAGCAGTTCTTC. It yields the protein CASSTRQVNNEQFF. The rearrangement uses TRBV5-1 and TRBJ2-1, with a tentative D call TRBD1 (6 bases). The CDR3 has 14 residues. Deletions cut 4 bases from V and 5 bases from J, with 13 bases between. Germline-derived CDR1 and CDR2 are SGHRS and YFSETQ. The full variable domain, its missing parts supplied by reference TRBV5-1 and TRBJ2-1, is KAGVTQTPRYLIKTRGQQVTLSCSPISGHRSVSWYQQTPGQGLQFLFEYFSETQRNKGNFPGRFSGRQFSNSRSEMNVSTLELGDSALYLCASSTRQVNNEQFFGPGTRLTVL.

The chain links TRBV5-1 to TRBJ1-4; 7 bases match TRBD1. CDR1 SGHRS and CDR2 YFSETQ come from the germline V gene. Trimming removed 4 bases from V and 5 bases from J; junction bases left unmatched: 5. The CDR3 is 14 residues long. The CDR3 protein is CASSPGRGNEKLFF. Written as DNA, the CDR3 is TGCGCCAGCAGCCCGGGCAGGGGGAATGAAAAACTGTTTTTT.

Only a few counts were recorded for this clonotype. V is TRBV20-1 and J is TRBJ1-5; D remains unclear. From germline, CDR1 is DFQATT and CDR2 SNEGSKA (reference sequence). The V gene lost 0 bases and the J gene lost 6 bases, with 9 bases spanning the gap. The CDR3 contains 13 residues. The CDR3 bases are TGCAGTGCTAGAGATCCGAGTGGTCAGCCCCAGCATTTT. As protein: CSARDPSGQPQHF.

This clonotype was recorded a few times. The rearrangement links TRBV7-3 to TRBJ2-3; D is unclear. The CDR3 totals 15 residues. V was clipped by 3 bases and J by 1 base, with 11 bases between them. Per the germline V gene, CDR1 is SGHTA and CDR2 is FQGTGA. For the CDR3, the DNA is TGTGCCAGCAGCTTGAGGCAGTCCGGCACAGATACGCAGTATTTT. Residues: CASSLRQSGTDTQYF. Together with reference TRBV7-3 and TRBJ2-3, the CDR3 gives the full variable domain: GAGVSQTPSNKVTEKGKYVELRCDPISGHTALYWYRQSLGQGPEFLIYFQGTGAADDSGLPNDRFFAVRPEGSVSTLKIQRTERGDSAVYLCASSLRQSGTDTQYFGPGTRLTVL.